The 20 T cell receptor beta chains below all came from one sample that was sequenced in a study of blood T cell repertoires in COVID-19. Only in-frame clones appear in the TCRdb table, and some are missing; sequencing was by immunoSEQ multiplex PCR. The data hold under 300,000 clones, with 84% observed a single time. Sequenced sample: peripheral blood. These receptors all stem from a woman between 35 and 50 years old who had recovered from COVID-19.

J is TRBJ2-1 and V is TRBV19; TRBD2 matches 8 bases. The CDR3 spans 15 residues. V was clipped by 6 bases and J by 5 bases; unmatched bases: 9. CDR1 and CDR2 (germline): LNHDA, SQIVND (reference sequence). CDR3 region: CASSPRRGADNEQFF. CDR3 coding DNA: TGTGCCAGTAGCCCACGGCGGGGGGCCGACAATGAGCAGTTCTTC. Based on the CDR3 plus reference TRBV19 and TRBJ2-1, the full variable domain is DGGITQSPKYLFRKEGQNVTLSCEQNLNHDAMYWYRQDPGQGLRLIYYSQIVNDFQKGDIAEGYSVSREKKESFPLTVTSAQKNPTAFYLCASSPRRGADNEQFFGPGTRLTVL.

The chain couples TRBV5-4 to TRBJ2-3, with 8 bases fitting TRBD2. With V trimmed by 2 bases and J by 2 bases, 13 bases remained unmatched. Per germline, CDR1 SGHNT and CDR2 YYREEE (reference sequence). This CDR3 has 18 residues. CDR3 bases: TGTGCCAGCAGCTTCCCCCGGGGTAGCGGGGAGCACACAGATACGCAGTATTTT. Protein product: CASSFPRGSGEHTDTQYF. The variable domain in full, with the rest retrieved from reference TRBV5-4 and TRBJ2-3, is ETGVTQSPTHLIKTRGQQVTLRCSSQSGHNTVSWYQQALGQGPQFIFQYYREEENGRGNFPPRFSGLQFPNYSSELNVNALELDDSALYLCASSFPRGSGEHTDTQYFGPGTRLTVL.

About this clone: Other DNA sequences within the sample encode an identical CDR3. The gene calls are TRBV5-1 and TRBJ2-7, with 7 bases that match TRBD1. Unmatched junction bases numbered 2, after V lost 2 bases and J lost 0 bases. This CDR3 spans 14 amino acids. Germline V CDR1 and CDR2: SGHRS, YFSETQ. The CDR3 DNA reads as TGCGCCAGCAGCTTAGGGACAGCCTCCTACGAGCAGTACTTC. Protein: CASSLGTASYEQYF. The complete variable domain, with remaining parts taken from reference TRBV5-1 and TRBJ2-7, reads KAGVTQTPRYLIKTRGQQVTLSCSPISGHRSVSWYQQTPGQGLQFLFEYFSETQRNKGNFPGRFSGRQFSNSRSEMNVSTLELGDSALYLCASSLGTASYEQYFGPGTRLTVT.

This chain joins TRBV30 and TRBJ2-7; 7 bases line up with TRBD1. Germline CDR1 reads GTSNPN; CDR2 reads SVGIG (reference sequence). Trimming at V came to 5 bases and at J to 6 bases, leaving 7 bases not matched to a gene. The CDR3 length is 12 residues. CDR3 sequence: CAWARQGLEQYF. DNA of the CDR3: TGTGCCTGGGCCCGACAGGGTCTCGAGCAGTACTTC.

V and J are TRBV3-1 (or the pseudogene TRBV3-2) and TRBJ2-7; D call uncertain. The CDR3 has 12 residues. CDR1 and CDR2 from the germline V gene are LGHDT and YNNKEL (reference sequence). Trimming left V 1 base short and J 11 bases short, with 12 bases between. The CDR3 bases are TGTGCCAGCAGCCAAGGGGCCCAGCAGGAGTACTTC. Its protein product is CASSQGAQQEYF.

This clone was seen more than once but under ten times. The V call is TRBV7-3, the J call TRBJ1-1, with D maybe TRBD1 (5 bases). CDR3 length equals 15 residues. The V and J ends lost 5 bases and 4 bases respectively, with 17 bases between them. The V gene's germline CDR1 is SGHTA and CDR2 FQGTGA. CDR3 residues: CASSPTAGGGTEAFF. The DNA of the CDR3 is TGTGCCAGCAGCCCAACCGCGGGGGGAGGCACTGAAGCTTTCTTT. Supplemented by reference TRBV7-3 and TRBJ1-1, the full variable domain reads GAGVSQTPSNKVTEKGKYVELRCDPISGHTALYWYRQSLGQGPEFLIYFQGTGAADDSGLPNDRFFAVRPEGSVSTLKIQRTERGDSAVYLCASSPTAGGGTEAFFGQGTRLTVV.

The chain combines TRBV11-2 with TRBJ2-1, with 7 nucleotides matching TRBD1. The germline V gene encodes CDR1 SGHAT and CDR2 FQNNGV. V lost 5 bases, J lost 8 bases, and 12 bases stayed unmatched. This CDR3 region has 15 residues. The CDR3 DNA sequence: TGTGCCAGCAGCACCCGCCTAACAGGGGTTTATGAGCAGTTCTTC. It yields the protein CASSTRLTGVYEQFF.

The chain employs TRBV2 and TRBJ1-5, with D tentatively TRBD1 (5 bases). This CDR3 comprises 16 residues. Germline V lookup: CDR1 SNHLY, CDR2 FYNNEI. The germline V and J ends were trimmed by 4 bases and 1 base, with 14 bases remaining between them. Written as DNA, the CDR3 is TGTGCCAGCAGTGGGGGGGGGTCACGGAGCAATCAGCCCCAGCATTTT. Translation: CASSGGGSRSNQPQHF.

V gene TRBV7-6 combines with J gene TRBJ1-5; maybe TRBD1 (6 bases). The germline gives CDR1 SGHVS, CDR2 FNYEAQ. Trimming took 5 bases from V and 3 from J, leaving 14 bases between them. This CDR3 has 15 amino acids. CDR3 nucleotide sequence: TGTGCCAGCAGCCCCCGTACAGGGCCCAATCAGCCCCAGCATTTT. Residues: CASSPRTGPNQPQHF. Looking up the rest from reference TRBV7-6 and TRBJ1-5 gives the full variable domain: GAGVSQSPRYKVTKRGQDVALRCDPISGHVSLYWYRQALGQGPEFLTYFNYEAQQDKSGLPNDRFSAERPEGSISTLTIQRTEQRDSAMYRCASSPRTGPNQPQHFGDGTRLSIL.

This chain joins TRBV4-1 and TRBJ1-3; D is unresolved. This CDR3 comprises 14 residues. The V gene lost 4 bases and the J gene lost 0 bases, with 7 bases spanning the gap. From germline, CDR1 is MGHRA and CDR2 YSYEKL. In DNA, the CDR3 is TGCGCCAGCAGCCCAGGCCGCTCTGGAAACACCATATATTTT. Amino acids: CASSPGRSGNTIYF.

The V and J genes are TRBV6-5 and TRBJ1-1; 7 bases are a match to TRBD1. Germline V CDR1 and CDR2: MNHEY, SVGAGI. The ends lost 5 bases at V and 9 bases at J; junction bases unmatched: 12. The CDR3 has 14 residues. The CDR3: CASSHRPGGKKAFF. The CDR3 nucleotides read TGTGCCAGCAGTCACAGACCAGGGGGTAAAAAAGCTTTCTTT.

This chain connects TRBV4-1 to TRBJ2-7; D not resolved. Germline loops: CDR1 MGHRA, CDR2 YSYEKL. The CDR3 runs to 13 residues. Trimming cost V 1 base and J 1 base, with 5 bases left between them. CDR3 DNA: TGCGCCAGCAGCCAAGTGGAGTCCTACGAGCAGTACTTC. Its translation is CASSQVESYEQYF.

This clone was found once. The chain has TRBV25-1 and TRBJ2-1; the D is unclear. This CDR3 contains 16 residues. V was shortened by 0 bases and J by 6 bases, with 15 bases between the two germline ends. Germline CDR1 MGHDK, CDR2 SYGVNS. The CDR3 region has the DNA TGTGCCAGCAGTGAATATTTCCTATCCACGGGCAATGAGCAGTTCTTC. It specifies CASSEYFLSTGNEQFF.

The chain has TRBV5-1 and TRBJ2-7, with 7 bases identical to TRBD2. Germline CDR1 SGHRS, CDR2 YFSETQ. V was clipped by 0 bases and J by 1 base; unmatched bases: 7. The CDR3 consists of 16 residues. The CDR3 DNA reads as TGCGCCAGCAGCTTGGGAATTGGGGGGGATTCCTACGAGCAGTACTTC. Translation: CASSLGIGGDSYEQYF.

This chain connects TRBV2 to TRBJ1-1; the D is unclear. Between the trimmed V and J ends, which lost 6 bases and 2 bases, there was a span of 22 bases. The CDR3 loop spans 17 amino acids. Germline V CDR1 and CDR2: SNHLY, FYNNEI. The CDR3 loop reads CASRPEPGRKKNTEAFF. Written as DNA, the CDR3 is TGTGCCAGCAGACCAGAACCAGGTAGAAAGAAAAACACTGAAGCTTTCTTT.

The gene calls are TRBV19 and TRBJ1-1, with 7 bases matching TRBD1. The ends lost 5 bases at V and 10 bases at J; junction bases unmatched: 13. The CDR3 runs to 14 residues. Germline-derived CDR1 and CDR2 are LNHDA and SQIVND (reference sequence). The CDR3 DNA is TGTGCCAGTAGTTTCCAGGGGGATAACAGAGGAGCTTTCTTT. This encodes CASSFQGDNRGAFF.

The chain combines TRBV24-1 with TRBJ2-5, with TRBD1 matching 8 bases. The germline CDR1 and CDR2 sequences are KGHDR and SFDVKD. This CDR3 region has 15 residues. The V and J ends lost 4 bases and 2 bases, in that order; junction bases with no gene match: 5. The CDR3 nucleotides are TGTGCCACCAGTGAACGGGACAGGCTACAAGAGACCCAGTACTTC. It translates to CATSERDRLQETQYF.

The V call is TRBV7-3, the J call TRBJ2-1; D remains unclear. CDR3 size: 16 residues. The germline gives CDR1 SGHTA, CDR2 FQGTGA. V was clipped by 4 bases and J by 0 bases, with 13 bases between them. CDR3 in DNA: TGTGCCAGCAGCTCGAGACTCCAGAGCTCCTACAATGAGCAGTTCTTC. Its protein is CASSSRLQSSYNEQFF.

This clone was detected only a few times. The rearrangement joins TRBV11-2 to TRBJ2-2; no definite D call. The CDR3 is 14 amino acids. Trimming cost V 5 bases and J 7 bases, with 14 bases left between them. Germline CDR1 reads SGHAT; CDR2 reads FQNNGV. Written as DNA, the CDR3 is TGTGCCAGCAGCCGAACAGCAACCGGCGGGGAGCTGTTTTTT. It is translated as CASSRTATGGELFF. The entire variable domain, with the rest obtained from reference TRBV11-2 and TRBJ2-2, is as follows: EAGVAQSPRYKIIEKRQSVAFWCNPISGHATLYWYQQILGQGPKLLIQFQNNGVVDDSQLPKDRFSAERLKGVDSTLKIQPAKLEDSAVYLCASSRTATGGELFFGEGSRLTVL.

The chain couples TRBV19 to TRBJ2-2, with 8 bases matching TRBD2. CDR1 is LNHDA, CDR2 SQIVND, per germline (reference sequence). This CDR3 contains 16 residues. The V segment lost 3 bases and the J segment 6 bases; nucleotides outside the gene matches: 9. CDR3 region: CASSISVRGGAGELFF. The CDR3 bases are TGTGCCAGTAGTATCTCAGTTCGGGGGGGCGCCGGGGAGCTGTTTTTT.